This T cell receptor beta chain derives from a study of identical twins. This clonotype has ten or more counts. The antigen remains undetermined. Unique molecular identifiers were present on the cDNA, and a universal primer site came from template switching. TCRdb ran MiXCR on the 5' RACE reads and lists one entry per CDR3 protein. Of around 230,000 distinct CDR3 sequences listed, 6.5% to 8% were seen once; the top ten hold roughly 15%. General observations from the study: In drawing conclusions, the study used cross-sectional statistical analysis and did not follow the same donors. Alpha sequences that were out-of-frame and twin-shared showed an excess of low generation probability.

These sequences were also reported in another study, on T cells expressing NK-cell markers.

Sequencing was done on a sample of CD8+ T cells sorted from blood. This receptor was taken from a woman aged 18-35 years in good health.

The CDR3 coding sequence is TGCGCCAGCAGCTTGGTGGGGTATGAGCAGTTCTTC. Its protein is CASSLVGYEQFF. The V and J genes are TRBV5-1 and TRBJ2-1; D is ambiguous. CDR3 length equals 12 residues. CDR1 and CDR2 from the germline V gene are SGHRS and YFSETQ. V was clipped by 0 bases and J by 8 bases, with 6 bases between them.